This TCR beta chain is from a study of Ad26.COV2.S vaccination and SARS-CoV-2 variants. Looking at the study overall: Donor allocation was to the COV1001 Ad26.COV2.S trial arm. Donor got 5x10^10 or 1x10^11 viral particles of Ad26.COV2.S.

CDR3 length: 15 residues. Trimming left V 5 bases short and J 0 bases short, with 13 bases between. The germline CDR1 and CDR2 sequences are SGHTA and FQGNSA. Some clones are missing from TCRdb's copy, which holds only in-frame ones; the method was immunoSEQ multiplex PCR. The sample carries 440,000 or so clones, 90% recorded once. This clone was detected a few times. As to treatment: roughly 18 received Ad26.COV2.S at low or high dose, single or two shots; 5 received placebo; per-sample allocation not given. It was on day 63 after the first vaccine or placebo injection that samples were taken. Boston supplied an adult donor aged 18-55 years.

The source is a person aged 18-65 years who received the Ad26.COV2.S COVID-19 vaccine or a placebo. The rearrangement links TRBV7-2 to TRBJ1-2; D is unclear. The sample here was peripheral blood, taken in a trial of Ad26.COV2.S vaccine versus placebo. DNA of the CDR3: TGTGCCAGCAGCCTATTCGCAGAATCTAACTATGGCTACACCTTC. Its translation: CASSLFAESNYGYTF.